The present T cell receptor beta chain was sequenced within a study of cytomegalovirus exposure and HLA in healthy donors. Across the whole study: Of several hundred genotyped donors, roughly 80% grouped in the Caucasian-associated ancestry cluster.

This clone occurred once. A read error may produce the germline difference seen at one junction end. The primer mix had 60 Vbeta and 13 Jbeta primers. Data came from immunoSEQ multiplex PCR; TCRdb stores just in-frame clones and leaves some out. The data contain 150,000 to 200,000 clones, 80% to 85% of them singletons. Germline V CDR1 and CDR2: SGHAT, FQNNGV. The CDR3 has 15 amino acids. The chain uses TRBV11-2 and TRBJ2-1, with 12 nucleotides matching TRBD2. This receptor was obtained from a woman aged 18-29 years in good health and CMV-seronegative. The sample comprised PBMCs. The CDR3 DNA sequence: TGTGCCAGCAGCCTTACTAGCGGGGGGATCAATGAGCAGCTCTTC. Protein sequence: CASSLTSGGINEQLF.